This T cell receptor beta chain was captured by sequencing in a study of cytomegalovirus exposure and HLA in healthy donors. Researchers ran the PCR with 60 Vbeta and 13 Jbeta primers. Measured with immunoSEQ multiplex PCR; TCRdb has only the in-frame clones, and not every one. The data contain about 130,000 clones, roughly 78% of them seen just once; the ten biggest clones take up 3% to 4.5%. Sequenced input: PBMCs. The source of this sequence is a young man in good health and CMV-seronegative.

CDR3: CASSLSRGQDTQYF. CDR3 in DNA: TGTGCCAGCAGCTTGTCCCGGGGTCAAGATACGCAGTATTTT. The genes are TRBV11-3 and TRBJ2-3; tentatively, D is TRBD2 (5 bases). CDR1 is SGHNT and CDR2 is YENEEA in the germline V gene. Trimming stripped 3 bases from V and 5 bases from J, with 12 bases between. The CDR3 length is 14 residues.